This T cell receptor (beta chain) derives from a study of CD8 T cells in ankylosing spondylitis. Study-level findings and limits: A TCR beta motif of roughly 8 highly homologous variants seemed to mark ankylosing spondylitis blood. As for the disease-linked clones, they showed a CD8+ phenotype and occurred at relatively low frequencies in peripheral blood.

Germline V gene lookup returns CDR1 MNHEY and CDR2 SVGEGT. The length of the CDR3 is 13 residues. The V segment lost 5 bases and the J segment 6 bases; nucleotides outside the gene matches: 6. Generation of TCR beta libraries employed quantitative 5'-RACE incorporating molecular barcodes. In TCRdb, the 5' RACE reads were re-called with MiXCR into one record per CDR3 protein. Found here are over 200,000 distinct CDR3 sequences, 10% to 13% of them singletons; the top ten hold around a fifth. This clonotype was seen repeatedly, ten times or more. Its antigen is unidentified. This receptor was obtained from a male donor with ankylosing spondylitis or in good health (not recorded which). The chain couples TRBV6-2 or TRBV6-3 to TRBJ2-7; the match to TRBD1 covers 8 bases. The sample was blood, either unsorted or a sorted T cell fraction (not recorded which). The CDR3 nucleotides are TGTGCCAGCAGTCCCGGACAGGGCCGCGAGCAGTACTTC. Its translation is CASSPGQGREQYF.